The TCR beta chain described here comes from a study of shared clonotypes between healthy human individuals. Study-wide points: Owing to a small donor count, the genetic and exposure-history diversity represented was limited. In a handful of donors, about 5% of naive CD4 clonotypes appeared in common.

Some clones are missing from TCRdb's copy, which holds only in-frame ones; the method was immunoSEQ multiplex PCR. The sample lists roughly 2.2 million clones, roughly 90% seen once, with 0.3% to 0.4% in the top ten. Regarding this clone: Its antigen is not identified.

HIV-negative, healthy adults without recent acute infections or vaccinations were the donors. CD4+ cells yielded CD45RA+ naive and CD45RA-negative memory subsets. The TCR comes from a man aged 18 to 35 in good health. Some clones in this sample may be carry-over from other donors' samples. The sequencing input was naive CD4+ T cells from PBMCs. Documented subset: CD45RA+ positively selected.

As DNA, the CDR3 is TGCAGCGTTGATCAGGCTAAGCTACCCACAGATACGCAGTATTTT. Protein: CSVDQAKLPTDTQYF. V gene TRBV29-1 combines with J gene TRBJ2-3; D is ambiguous. The germline CDR1 and CDR2 sequences are SQVTM and ANQGSEA. Trimming shortened V by 3 bases and J by 2 bases, and 15 bases separated the two germline ends. CDR3 size: 15 residues.